This entry features one T cell receptor beta chain sequence. This receptor's antigen is unknown. Base qualities are missing; no much larger clone stands one base away. Library preparation was by UMI-ligation and nested PCR. An equimolar mix of two oligonucleotides covering both TRBC1 and TRBC2 was used as the beta constant-region primer. Four rounds of PCR were used to amplify ligated cDNA, with nested alpha and beta constant-region primers being used together with the SP2 primer. A single-stranded oligonucleotide carrying the SP2 primer and a 12-nucleotide UMI was ligated to the 3' end of the cDNA by T4 RNA ligase 1. The ligation reaction was kept at 16 degrees C for roughly 19-25 hours. To avoid over-amplification, PCR2 was usually performed as a SYBR Green qPCR and halted once a predetermined threshold was reached. Agencourt AMPure XP magnetic beads were used for all purifications after the first. Libraries were quantified by Qubit and checked on a TapeStation, with a main peak expected near 650 bp. Pooled libraries were sequenced on an Illumina MiSeq using v2 2x251 paired-end kits, and typically about 0.9-2.1 million reads were obtained per sample. Each sample was pooled at about 4.2 nM, and about 5-7% PhiX was included to help cluster recognition. In the paper's pipeline: Using tag matching that tolerated one base-pair mismatch, Decombinator assigned V and J genes to FASTQ reads that had been processed by Demultiplexor. Collapsinator relied on UMIs to fix sequencing errors as well as frequency errors caused by PCR heterogeneity. TCRs were translated and CDR3s were extracted from the conserved cysteine to the FGXG phenylalanine by CDR3Translator, with non-productive sequences being flagged. Gini, Shannon entropy and inverse Simpson indices were computed after subsampling the repertoires to the same number of UMI-defined TCRs. Within the linear range, a power law was fitted by maximum likelihood to the distributions of clonotype abundance. For one naive CD8 sample, the pipeline and MIGEC produced similar UMI counts, unique TCR numbers and clonal distributions. One analysis removed from the naive repertoire any naive TCRs that were also found in any memory subset from the same donor. The repertoires were searched for some 7,300 CMV-associated CDR3 sequences that had been compiled from VDJdb and a published dataset. The public reads were quality trimmed at Q25 with fastp and then assembled into clones with MiXCR by TCRdb, keeping productive beta chains. Merged by CDR3 protein, the rows form single entries marked with the most common genes and DNA. V and J calls and clone size were set by TCRdb, not the authors. The sample has approximately 150,000 distinct CDR3 sequences on record, 20% to 25% of them singletons. In total, the top ten clones hold over 0.09% of the sample.

The source of the sample is a study of naive and memory T cell subsets (dated by TCRdb to the late 2010s). For the wider study: Sorted naive and memory T cell subsets from peripheral blood were analyzed in the study using a UMI-based, open-source pipeline for TCR alpha and beta sequencing. RNA was DNase-treated and reverse transcribed with TCR constant-region primers, mostly using SuperScript III. The functional CMV T cell responses agreed completely with IgG serology results.

The CDR3 goes from the cysteine to the phenylalanine over 16 residues. The entry retains the CDR3 DNA only, 48 bases that are in frame from base 1. The trim is 2 bases for V and 2 bases for J, with a gap of 16 bases between the germline ends. Per the germline V gene, MNHEY is the CDR1 and SVGAGI is the CDR2. From the second PCR step on, the TCR alpha and beta chain libraries were amplified in separate reactions. The CMV status of each donor was determined by measuring IFNgamma production from CD4+ T cells after fresh PBMCs had been stimulated overnight with CMV viral lysate. CD4 T cells were positively selected using Miltenyi beads, after which CD8 T cells were positively selected from the CD4-negative fraction. Cells stained for CD3, CD4, CD8, CD45RA, CD27 and a live/dead dye were sorted on a BD Aria II into four subsets by CD45RA and CD27. Blood came from a few healthy volunteers, each fractionated into CD4 and CD8 T cells and then into four differentiation subsets. Around 110 ml of peripheral blood was taken from each donor, and PBMC were separated by density-gradient centrifugation on Ficoll-Paque PLUS. The sorted cells were lysed in RLT buffer, after which RNA was extracted using a Qiagen RNeasy kit and kept at -80 degrees C.

The investigation overall reported the following: In both CD4 and CD8 cells, the Gini index increased while Shannon and inverse Simpson diversity decreased from naive through CM, EM and EMRA. RNA-based TCR counts may be influenced by expression changes linked to T cell activation and differentiation. A clonotype was defined as a single alpha or beta chain sequence rather than as a paired alpha/beta receptor. A few larger clonotypes were present in naive repertoires, particularly the CD8 repertoires, and these clonotypes were possibly memory cells re-expressing CD45RA. After error correction, over 90% of naive TCR sequences appeared only once, giving much steeper abundance distributions than memory subsets. The repertoire findings for the naive and memory subsets could not be validated against a ground truth because none was available. TCR abundance followed a power law with an exponent that was different for naive and memory subsets but consistent across the three individuals.

The chain joins TRBV6-5 to TRBJ2-7; the D gene identity is not certain. This sequence originates from a human donor in good health. Sequencing was performed on naive CD4+ T cells from blood. The sample's cell subset or site label, decoded: naive T cells, CD45RA high CD27+. The encoded CDR3 is CASSYSSGWVAYEQYF. The nucleotide sequence reads TGTGCCAGCAGTTACAGCTCGGGTTGGGTAGCCTACGAGCAGTACTTC.